The 23 T cell receptor beta chains presented below share a single source sample, sequenced in a study of T cell changes during pregnancy in multiple sclerosis. The protocol was immunoSEQ multiplex PCR, while the TCRdb copy is restricted to in-frame clones and leaves out a portion. The data hold tens of thousands of clones, with around 90% observed a single time. The sample here was CD4+ T cells from peripheral blood mononuclear cells, taken in the first trimester of pregnancy. These receptors all stem from a female donor with multiple sclerosis, enrolled in a pregnancy study.

The chain carries TRBV12-5 and TRBJ1-1, with a weak D call TRBD1 (5 bases). Germline CDR1 reads LGHNT; CDR2 reads FRNRAP. This CDR3 has 13 amino acids. V lost 6 bases and J 1 base, leaving 9 bases between the germline ends. CDR3 nucleotide sequence: TGTGCTAGTGGGAGGGGAGGGAACACTGAAGCTTTCTTT. It specifies CASGRGGNTEAFF.

The genes are TRBV6-4 and TRBJ1-2, with D unclear. Trimming removed 2 bases at V and 8 bases at J, with 9 bases between. The CDR3 is 12 amino acids. Germline loops: CDR1 MRHNA, CDR2 SNTAGT. The CDR3: CASSDREGGYTF. CDR3 bases: TGTGCCAGCAGTGACAGGGAGGGCGGCTACACCTTC.

The CDR3 protein is CASGLVLWGDRGEQYF. DNA of the CDR3: TGTGCTAGTGGTTTGGTACTCTGGGGGGACAGGGGCGAGCAGTACTTC. V is TRBV12-5 and J is TRBJ2-7; 10 bases are a match to TRBD1. V shed 0 bases and J 6 bases; nucleotides not matched to a gene: 8. CDR1 and CDR2 (germline): LGHNT, FRNRAP. CDR3 size: 16 residues.

The V and J genes are TRBV19 and TRBJ2-1; a weak D match, TRBD1 (6 bases). Germline CDR1 reads LNHDA; CDR2 reads SQIVND (reference sequence). This CDR3 is built from 16 residues. The V end was cut by 3 bases, the J end by 4 bases, with 16 bases between. The chain's CDR3 is CASSIRSGRGYNEQFF. CDR3 in DNA: TGTGCCAGTAGTATTCGGAGTGGTAGGGGGTACAATGAGCAGTTCTTC.

This clone showed up just once. The rearrangement uses TRBV7-9 and TRBJ1-1; no firm D call. The V gene lost 7 bases and the J gene lost 4 bases, with 7 bases spanning the gap. Germline values: CDR1 SEHNR, CDR2 FQNEAQ (reference sequence). This CDR3 spans 11 amino acids. The CDR3 DNA is TGTGCCAGCAAGGAGAGCACTGAAGCTTTCTTT. Encoded protein: CASKESTEAFF.

This clone was seen a single time. V is TRBV27 and J is TRBJ2-1; no firm D call. The CDR3 runs 15 residues. Germline lookup yields CDR1 MNHEY and CDR2 SMNVEV (reference sequence). The V and J ends lost 2 bases and 0 bases respectively, with 8 bases between them. For the CDR3, the DNA is TGTGCCAGCAGTTTAGGCCGGAGCTCCTACAATGAGCAGTTCTTC. This encodes CASSLGRSSYNEQFF.

The table lists this clone with a few counts. The rearrangement uses TRBV4-1 and TRBJ2-2, with 7 bases fitting TRBD2. J lost 5 bases, V lost 2 bases, and 5 bases had no gene match. Germline CDR1 is MGHRA and CDR2 is YSYEKL. The CDR3 sequence is 15 residues long. CDR3 loop: CASSQPWEGTGELFF. In DNA form, the CDR3 reads TGCGCCAGCAGCCAACCCTGGGAGGGGACCGGGGAGCTGTTTTTT.

The rearrangement links TRBV11-2 to TRBJ2-3, with 9 positions matching TRBD2. J was trimmed by 6 bases and V by 1 base; bases with no gene match: 8. The CDR3 contains 16 residues. Per germline, CDR1 SGHAT and CDR2 FQNNGV. The CDR3 reads CASSLVSGRPGDTQYF. The CDR3 bases are TGTGCCAGCAGCTTAGTTAGCGGGAGACCCGGGGATACGCAGTATTTT.

This clone was seen repeatedly, ten times or more. J is TRBJ2-7 and V is TRBV2; tentative D call: TRBD1 (6 bases). This CDR3 is 18 amino acids long. V was clipped by 6 bases and J by 2 bases, with 26 bases between them. Germline CDR1 reads SNHLY; CDR2 reads FYNNEI. The CDR3 DNA sequence: TGTGCCAGCAGGGACACAGGGTTATTTAGCGCTACCGCCTACGAGCAGTACTTC. Translated, it gives CASRDTGLFSATAYEQYF. Combining the CDR3 with reference TRBV2 and TRBJ2-7 gives the whole variable domain EPEVTQTPSHQVTQMGQEVILRCVPISNHLYFYWYRQILGQKVEFLVSFYNNEISEKSEIFDDQFSVERPDGSNFTLKIRSTKLEDSAMYFCASRDTGLFSATAYEQYFGPGTRLTVT.

The chain links TRBV11-2 to TRBJ1-1; D is perhaps TRBD1 (6 bases). Germline lookup yields CDR1 SGHAT and CDR2 FQNNGV. The CDR3 spans 15 residues. V lost 5 bases and J lost 6, with 19 bases in between. The CDR3 sequence: CASSLTTGALPEAFF. CDR3 in DNA: TGTGCCAGCAGCCTAACGACAGGTGCACTCCCTGAAGCTTTCTTT.

The V gene is TRBV5-5, the J gene TRBJ1-5; TRBD1 is a possible D gene (5 bases). Germline V gene sequence: CDR1 SGHKS, CDR2 YYEKEE (reference sequence). Trimming stripped 1 base from V and 3 bases from J, with 8 bases between. CDR3 length: 14 amino acids. In DNA, the CDR3 is TGTGCCAGCAGCTTGCAACAGGACAATCAGCCCCAGCATTTT. Its protein is CASSLQQDNQPQHF.

The V gene is TRBV10-3, the J gene TRBJ2-7, with 10 bases matching TRBD2. The CDR3 loop spans 14 amino acids. J was trimmed by 3 bases and V by 3 bases; bases with no gene match: 2. Germline CDR1 and CDR2: ENHRY and SYGVKD. The CDR3 here is CAISDEREGYEQYF. CDR3 DNA: TGTGCCATCAGTGACGAGCGGGAGGGCTACGAGCAGTACTTC.

V and J are TRBV9 and TRBJ2-7; TRBD1 matches 8 bases. V was pared by 4 bases and J by 2 bases, with 5 bases of the junction left unmatched. The CDR3 totals 14 residues. Germline V CDR1 and CDR2: SGDLS, YYNGEE. The CDR3 sequence: CASSRTGGTYEQYF. The DNA for the CDR3 is TGTGCCAGCAGCCGAACAGGGGGAACCTACGAGCAGTACTTC.

The chain links TRBV6-5 to TRBJ1-5; D remains unclear. Looked up from germline, CDR1 is MNHEY and CDR2 is SVGAGI. The CDR3 is made up of 16 amino acids. V lost 0 bases to trimming and J lost 7 bases, with 16 bases between them. The CDR3 nucleotides are TGTGCCAGCAGTTACTCATCGATGGGGAGAGGCCAGCCCCAGCATTTT. Amino acid sequence: CASSYSSMGRGQPQHF.

The chain combines TRBV6-1 with TRBJ2-3, with unresolved D. This CDR3 has 14 amino acids. From germline, CDR1 is MNHNS and CDR2 SASEGT. V was cut by 0 bases and J by 2 bases, with 6 bases left in between. The CDR3 DNA is TGTGCCAGCAGTGAAGCCGAGCACACAGATACGCAGTATTTT. As protein: CASSEAEHTDTQYF.

The rearrangement links TRBV19 to TRBJ2-5; 7 bases are a match to TRBD2. From germline, CDR1 is LNHDA and CDR2 SQIVND (reference sequence). With V trimmed by 9 bases and J by 4 bases, 5 bases remained unmatched. The CDR3 length is 12 residues. This CDR3 is CASRLAGETQYF. In nucleotides, the CDR3 is TGTGCCAGCAGATTAGCGGGAGAGACCCAGTACTTC.

The chain uses TRBV6-1 and TRBJ2-5; tentatively, D is TRBD1 (6 bases). The CDR3 length is 13 residues. Germline loops: CDR1 MNHNS, CDR2 SASEGT. V was pared by 1 base and J by 10 bases, with 13 bases between. CDR3 sequence: CASSEGSFRGQYF. The CDR3 DNA is TGTGCCAGCAGTGAAGGATCATTCAGGGGCCAGTACTTC.

The chain carries TRBV28 and TRBJ2-7; TRBD1 aligns across 7 bases. CDR3 length: 14 residues. The germline gives CDR1 MDHEN, CDR2 SYDVKM. With 10 bases clipped from V and 0 bases from J, the junction kept 9 bases outside the gene matches. Here the CDR3 reads CATRLRGPSYEQYF. CDR3 sequence (DNA): TGTGCCACCCGATTGAGGGGGCCCTCCTACGAGCAGTACTTC.

V usage is TRBV9 and J usage is TRBJ2-3, with D perhaps TRBD1 (6 bases). Per the germline V gene, CDR1 is SGDLS and CDR2 is YYNGEE. The CDR3 is made up of 14 amino acids. V shed 3 bases and J shed 3 bases, with 11 bases lying between them. CDR3 nucleotides: TGTGCCAGCAGCGCGGGACATAGGACAGATACGCAGTATTTT. As protein: CASSAGHRTDTQYF.

The V and J genes are TRBV28 and TRBJ2-7; possible D gene TRBD1, 5 bases. CDR1 is MDHEN, CDR2 SYDVKM, per germline. The CDR3 consists of 12 residues. The V and J ends lost 5 bases and 3 bases respectively, with 8 bases between them. As DNA, the CDR3 is TGTGCCAGCAGTACAGGAGTCTACGAGCAGTACTTC. It codes for CASSTGVYEQYF.

V gene TRBV4-2 combines with J gene TRBJ2-1, with 9 bases aligning to TRBD2. Germline trimming cut 1 base from V and 8 bases from J; bases unmatched to any gene: 9. Germline V gives CDR1 LGHNA, CDR2 YNFKEQ. This CDR3 has 16 amino acids. CDR3 loop: CASSQASGLAIHEQFF. For the CDR3, the DNA is TGTGCCAGCAGCCAAGCCTCCGGACTAGCGATCCATGAGCAGTTCTTC.

The V and J genes are TRBV27 and TRBJ2-7, with 9 bases fitting TRBD1. Unmatched junction bases numbered 3, after V lost 0 bases and J lost 6 bases. Germline assignment: CDR1 MNHEY and CDR2 SMNVEV (reference sequence). The CDR3 contains 14 residues. Written as DNA, the CDR3 is TGTGCCAGCAGTTTATCCGGGACAGGGAGCGAGCAGTACTTC. It translates to CASSLSGTGSEQYF.

The chain has TRBV6-6 and TRBJ2-3, with 14 bases that match TRBD2. Unmatched junction bases numbered 4, after V lost 5 bases and J lost 6 bases. The CDR3 runs to 15 residues. Germline CDR1 reads MNHNY; CDR2 reads SVGAGI (reference sequence). The CDR3 nucleotides read TGTGCCAGCAGTGCCGGACTAGCGGGAGGTGATACGCAGTATTTT. It codes for CASSAGLAGGDTQYF.